This TCR beta chain comes out of a study of early T cells in non-severe SARS-CoV-2 infection. Overall study: Whole-blood bulk RNA, unsorted, was sequenced, and chains were unpaired.

Overall study findings and caveats: VDJdb matching, biased toward anti-spike CD8 responses, missed private and CD4 specificities.

V shed 2 bases and J shed 2 bases, with 8 bases lying between them. Per germline, CDR1 SGHDT and CDR2 YYEEEE. The CDR3 has 14 amino acids. This clonotype was found a few times. Its antigen is unidentified. The protocol attached unique molecular identifiers to individual cDNA molecules. Via MiXCR, TCRdb re-called the 5' RACE reads, giving one row per CDR3 protein. The sample includes roughly 99,000 distinct CDR3 sequences, approximately 12% of them seen just once. The clonotype comes from an adult who was a healthcare worker with PCR-confirmed SARS-CoV-2 infection or an uninfected control (not recorded which). This specimen was whole blood, taken at baseline. This chain links TRBV5-6 with TRBJ1-3, with D uncertain. DNA of the CDR3: TGTGCCAGCAGCTTATGGATCACTGGAAACACCATATATTTT. This gives the protein CASSLWITGNTIYF. The whole variable domain, remainder taken from reference TRBV5-6 and TRBJ1-3, is DAGVTQSPTHLIKTRGQQVTLRCSPKSGHDTVSWYQQALGQGPQFIFQYYEEEERQRGNFPDRFSGHQFPNYSSELNVNALLLGDSALYLCASSLWITGNTIYFGEGSWLTVV.